This T cell receptor beta chain was recovered during a study of PD-1 blockade in classical Hodgkin lymphoma. Assay used: immunoSEQ multiplex PCR; TCRdb lists only in-frame clones, some missing. The sample lists 20,000 to 25,000 clones, 70% to 80% seen once, with 0.95% to 1.5% in the top ten. On this clone itself: Its antigen remains unidentified.

Study-wide results and limits: Newly diagnosed patients and complete responders had comparable diversity at baseline. Whereas CD4+ TCR diversity had risen significantly by C4D1, CD8+ TCR diversity had not.

Time point described: cycle 4 day 1 (C4D1), after five to seven weeks of nivolumab. The patients all showed relapse after autologous stem cell transplantation, while their brentuximab vedotin exposure varied. Purification of CD4+ T cells from thawed PBMCs was performed via magnetic negative selection. V shed 4 bases, J shed 5 bases, and the junction held 6 bases outside the gene matches. This CDR3 has 14 residues. Germline CDR1 MNHNS, CDR2 SASEGT. The source was CD4+ T cells from blood, collected before the fourth cycle of nivolumab. This TCR derives from a human donor with classical Hodgkin lymphoma. V is TRBV6-1 and J is TRBJ1-1; 8 bases line up with TRBD1. The chain's CDR3 is CASSVNGQGTEAFF. CDR3 bases: TGTGCCAGCAGTGTCAATGGACAGGGAACTGAAGCTTTCTTT.